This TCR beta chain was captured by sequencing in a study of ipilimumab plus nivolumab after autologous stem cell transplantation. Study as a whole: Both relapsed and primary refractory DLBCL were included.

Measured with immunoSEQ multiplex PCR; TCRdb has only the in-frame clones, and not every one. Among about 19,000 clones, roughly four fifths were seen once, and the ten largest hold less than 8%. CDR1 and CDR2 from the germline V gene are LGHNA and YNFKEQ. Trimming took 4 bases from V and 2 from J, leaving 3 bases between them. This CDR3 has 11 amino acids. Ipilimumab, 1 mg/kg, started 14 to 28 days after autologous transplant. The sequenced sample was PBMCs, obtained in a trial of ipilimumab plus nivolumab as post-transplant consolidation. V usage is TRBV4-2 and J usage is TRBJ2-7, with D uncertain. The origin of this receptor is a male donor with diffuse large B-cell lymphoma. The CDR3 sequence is CASSPTYEQYF. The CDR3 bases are TGTGCCAGCAGCCCCACCTACGAGCAGTACTTC.